This T cell receptor beta chain is drawn from a study of blood T cell repertoires in COVID-19. Background on the study: The United States, Italy and Spain provided the acute and convalescent COVID-19 samples. Sample material is recorded as cDNA or gDNA derived from T cells, B-cell-depleted T cells, or PBMCs.

Authors' data handling: Nucleated cell counts were estimated from reference gene primer amplification. Some clones are missing from TCRdb's copy, which holds only in-frame ones; the method was immunoSEQ multiplex PCR. V and J calls and clone size come straight from that table; D and trimming were deduced from the DNA. The sample lists roughly 84,000 clones; 65% to 85% were seen once. The CDR3 covers 14 residues. Unmatched junction bases numbered 3, after V lost 2 bases and J lost 4 bases. Germline loops: CDR1 SGHDN, CDR2 FVKESK. The gene calls are TRBV14 and TRBJ1-2; TRBD1 aligns across 8 bases. The sequencing input was peripheral blood. The receptor's source is a woman aged 80 or over with acute or convalescent COVID-19. Written as DNA, the CDR3 is TGTGCCAGCAGCCAAACGACAGGGGTCTATGGCTACACCTTC. Translated, it gives CASSQTTGVYGYTF.